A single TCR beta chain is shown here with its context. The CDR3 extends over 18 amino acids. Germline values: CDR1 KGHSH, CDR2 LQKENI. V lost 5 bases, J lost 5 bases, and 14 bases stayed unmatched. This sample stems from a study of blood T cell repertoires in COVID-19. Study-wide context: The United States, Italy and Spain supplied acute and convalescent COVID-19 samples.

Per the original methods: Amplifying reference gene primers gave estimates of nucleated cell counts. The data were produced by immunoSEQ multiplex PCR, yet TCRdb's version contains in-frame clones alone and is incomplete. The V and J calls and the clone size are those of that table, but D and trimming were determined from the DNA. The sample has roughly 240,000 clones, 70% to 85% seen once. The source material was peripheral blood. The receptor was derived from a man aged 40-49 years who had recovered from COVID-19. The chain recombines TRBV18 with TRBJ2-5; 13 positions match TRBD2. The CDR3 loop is CASSARTSGSNRRETQYF. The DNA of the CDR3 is TGTGCCAGCTCAGCAAGGACTAGCGGGAGTAACCGTCGGGAGACCCAGTACTTC.